This T cell receptor (beta chain) was sequenced in a study of blood T cell repertoires in COVID-19. Overall study: The United States, Italy and Spain were the sources of the acute and convalescent COVID-19 samples.

Authors' analysis steps: How many nucleated cells were present was estimated from reference gene primer amplification. Method: immunoSEQ multiplex PCR; TCRdb's copy keeps in-frame clones and lacks some. V and J calls and clone size are as listed in that table; D and trimming were resolved from the DNA. The repertoire includes roughly 670,000 clones, 80% to 90% of them detected once, and roughly 0.25% sits in the top ten. Germline CDR1 reads SEHNR; CDR2 reads FQNEAQ (reference sequence). V was shortened by 5 bases and J by 4 bases, with 8 bases between the two germline ends. The CDR3 covers 12 residues.

Sequenced input: peripheral blood. This receptor was obtained from a woman under 30 with acute or convalescent COVID-19. V usage is TRBV7-9 and J usage is TRBJ1-1; D uncertain. The CDR3 region has the DNA TGTGCCAGCAGCCCGGCGGTCACTGAAGCTTTCTTT. It specifies CASSPAVTEAFF.